This TCR beta chain came from a study of blood T cell repertoires in COVID-19. The CDR3 spans 14 residues. The germline gives CDR1 MNHEY, CDR2 SMNVEV (reference sequence). V gave up 6 bases and J gave up 6 bases, with 14 bases separating them. TCRdb's copy holds only in-frame clones and misses some; the assay was immunoSEQ multiplex PCR. The sample lists over 60,000 clones, approximately 86% occurring once. This TCR was recovered from a woman between 55 and 75 years old with acute or convalescent COVID-19. Material for sequencing was peripheral blood. J is TRBJ2-2 and V is TRBV27; possible D gene TRBD2, 5 bases. The CDR3 protein is CASRTRVKPGELFF. For the CDR3, the DNA is TGTGCCAGCAGAACTAGGGTCAAACCCGGGGAGCTGTTTTTT.